This entry lists 21 T cell receptor beta chains sequenced from one sample in a study of blood T cell repertoires in COVID-19. Produced via immunoSEQ multiplex PCR; TCRdb's table is partial and in-frame only. There are some 320,000 clones in the sample; 89% occur only once, and 2.9% lies in the top ten. The sequencing input was PBMCs or T cells enriched from blood (not recorded which). The receptor set was obtained from a woman aged 50 to 65 who had been exposed to COVID-19.

This chain joins TRBV7-4 and TRBJ1-5; 9 nucleotides align to TRBD1. The CDR3 runs to 16 residues. The ends lost 1 base at V and 6 bases at J; junction bases unmatched: 7. Germline loops: CDR1 SGHVT, CDR2 SQSDAQ. The CDR3 region is CASSLVTGGWSQPQHF. The CDR3 DNA sequence: TGTGCCAGCAGCTTAGTCACAGGGGGCTGGAGTCAGCCCCAGCATTTT.

This clone appeared a single time. The rearrangement uses TRBV6-5 and TRBJ1-2; TRBD1 matches 8 bases. This CDR3 has 15 amino acids. Germline values: CDR1 MNHEY, CDR2 SVGAGI. The V segment lost 7 bases and the J segment 1 base; nucleotides outside the gene matches: 8. CDR3 loop: CASTRRDRSNYGYTF. The CDR3 DNA follows: TGTGCCAGCACCCGCCGGGACAGGAGTAACTATGGCTACACCTTC.

Turning to this clone: This specimen includes other DNA sequences encoding the same CDR3. The gene calls are TRBV7-9 and TRBJ2-7; D is ambiguous. Germline CDR1 SEHNR, CDR2 FQNEAQ (reference sequence). Trimming removed 2 bases at V and 2 bases at J, with 10 bases between. The CDR3 sequence is 14 residues long. CDR3 residues: CASSLPGGPYEQYF. The CDR3 nucleotides read TGTGCCAGCAGCTTACCAGGTGGCCCCTACGAGCAGTACTTC.

The chain recombines TRBV6-1 with TRBJ2-3; 8 nucleotides agree with TRBD2. The trim removed 3 bases at V and 8 bases at J, leaving 16 bases unmatched. This CDR3 region has 17 residues. Germline V CDR1 and CDR2: MNHNS, SASEGT. The CDR3, as DNA: TGTGCCAGCAGTGAGACACCTCGGGGGGGCCTTGTCGGTACGCAGTATTTT. It translates to CASSETPRGGLVGTQYF.

The J gene is TRBJ1-6, the V gene TRBV6-1, with TRBD1 matching 8 bases. CDR1 is MNHNS, CDR2 SASEGT, per germline. The CDR3 sequence is 16 residues long. With V trimmed by 3 bases and J by 5 bases, 6 bases remained unmatched. The CDR3: CASSDRGRKDNSPLHF. The CDR3 region has the DNA TGTGCCAGCAGTGACAGGGGGCGGAAGGATAATTCACCCCTCCACTTT.

This chain's CDR3 is CASSLWTSGGMDEQFF. In DNA, the CDR3 is TGCGCCAGCAGCCTGTGGACTAGCGGGGGAATGGATGAGCAGTTCTTC. J is TRBJ2-1 and V is TRBV5-1; 13 nucleotides match TRBD2. V was pared by 4 bases and J by 8 bases, with 9 bases of the junction left unmatched. The V gene's germline CDR1 is SGHRS and CDR2 YFSETQ. The CDR3 has 16 residues.

The chain combines TRBV25-1 with TRBJ2-1; possible D gene TRBD1, 5 bases. CDR1 and CDR2 (germline): MGHDK, SYGVNS. V was shortened by 3 bases and J by 1 base, with 10 bases between the two germline ends. The CDR3 runs 15 residues. The chain's CDR3 is CASSDPQGSYNEQFF. The DNA of the CDR3 is TGTGCCAGCAGTGACCCCCAGGGTTCCTACAATGAGCAGTTCTTC.

The chain couples TRBV2 to TRBJ1-2, with TRBD1 as a possible D gene (6 bases). The V gene's germline CDR1 is SNHLY and CDR2 FYNNEI. V was pared by 6 bases and J by 6 bases, with 14 bases between. This CDR3 has 13 residues. The CDR3 is CASSRGREHGYTF. The CDR3 coding sequence is TGTGCCAGCAGCAGGGGCAGGGAACATGGCTACACCTTC.

The rearrangement joins TRBV21-1 to TRBJ1-3; TRBD1, the D gene given by the table, was not confirmed from the DNA. TRBV21-1 constitutes a pseudogene. The CDR3 runs to 18 residues. The CDR3 spells CASCTGQGRLNSGNTIYF. As DNA, the CDR3 is TGTGCCAGCTGCACCGGACAGGGCCGCCTCAATTCTGGAAACACCATATATTTT.

This clone was observed a single time. V gene TRBV4-2 combines with J gene TRBJ2-7, with 7 bases lining up with TRBD2. Trimming took 5 bases from V and 0 from J; bases not matched to a gene: 4. CDR1 and CDR2 from the germline V gene are LGHNA and YNFKEQ. The CDR3 runs 14 residues. CDR3 nucleotide sequence: TGTGCCAGCAGCACCAGGACTAGCTCCTACGAGCAGTACTTC. Translating it yields CASSTRTSSYEQYF.

This rearrangement joins TRBV18 to TRBJ2-3, with D unresolved. Germline assignment: CDR1 KGHSH and CDR2 LQKENI. The CDR3 is 14 amino acids. The V end was cut by 3 bases, the J end by 0 bases, with 7 bases between. The CDR3 DNA follows: TGTGCCAGCTCACCGTATAGAAGCACAGATACGCAGTATTTT. Its protein product is CASSPYRSTDTQYF.

This chain links TRBV7-2 with TRBJ2-3; 7 positions match TRBD2. The J segment lost 2 bases and the V segment lost 0 bases, leaving 5 bases of the junction unmatched. Germline V gene data show CDR1 as SGHTA and CDR2 as FQGNSA. This CDR3 is 16 amino acids long. The CDR3 loop reads CASSLAAGIVTDTQYF. The CDR3 region has the DNA TGTGCCAGCAGCTTAGCAGCGGGGATTGTCACAGATACGCAGTATTTT.

This chain connects TRBV9 to TRBJ1-1; tentative D call: TRBD1 (6 bases). Germline CDR1 and CDR2: SGDLS and YYNGEE. V dropped 3 bases and J dropped 5 bases, with 20 bases sitting between them. The CDR3 has 16 residues. CDR3 nucleotide sequence: TGTGCCAGCAGCGCTACCGGGACAACGGCAGGTACTGAAGCTTTCTTT. Its protein product is CASSATGTTAGTEAFF.

V and J are TRBV2 and TRBJ2-1; 8 positions match TRBD1. The V and J ends lost 1 base and 3 bases, in that order; junction bases with no gene match: 2. The CDR3 spans 15 residues. Germline V CDR1 and CDR2: SNHLY, FYNNEI. The CDR3 sequence is CASSEGRGLYNEQFF. In nucleotides, the CDR3 is TGTGCCAGCAGTGAAGGCAGGGGGCTCTACAATGAGCAGTTCTTC.

The chain recombines TRBV5-5 with TRBJ2-3; unclear D gene. V was pared by 2 bases and J by 0 bases, with 13 bases between. Germline V gives CDR1 SGHKS, CDR2 YYEKEE (reference sequence). The CDR3 sequence is 16 residues long. CDR3: CASSFGSPTSTDTQYF. The CDR3 nucleotides are TGTGCCAGCAGCTTCGGGTCCCCCACTAGCACAGATACGCAGTATTTT.

The V call is TRBV30, the J call TRBJ2-2; 10 positions match TRBD2. The germline CDR1 and CDR2 sequences are GTSNPN and SVGIG (reference sequence). This CDR3 has 16 residues. V dropped 2 bases and J dropped 2; count of bases not matched to a gene: 5. CDR3 sequence (DNA): TGTGCCTGGAGTAGGCTAGCGGGGGCCAACACCGGGGAGCTGTTTTTT. It yields the protein CAWSRLAGANTGELFF.

The gene calls are TRBV10-2 and TRBJ1-2; 9 positions agree with TRBD1. CDR1 is WSHSY and CDR2 is SAAADI in the germline V gene. Trimming at V came to 1 base and at J to 8 bases, leaving 8 bases not matched to a gene. This CDR3 has 15 amino acids. In DNA form, the CDR3 reads TGCGCCAGCAGTGAGTTTACAGGGGGCGCACAGGGCTACACCTTC. Its protein is CASSEFTGGAQGYTF.

The chain employs TRBV29-1 and TRBJ2-3, with 8 nucleotides matching TRBD1. Looked up from germline, CDR1 is SQVTM and CDR2 is ANQGSEA. The CDR3 length is 14 residues. V trimming: 6 bases; J trimming: 3 bases; junction bases outside the gene matches: 8. The CDR3 coding sequence is TGCAGCGTCAGGCCAGGGGGCCGGACAGATACGCAGTATTTT. Its protein product is CSVRPGGRTDTQYF.

V and J are TRBV2 and TRBJ2-7; D is undetermined. There are 17 residues in the CDR3. Deletions cut 8 bases from V and 3 bases from J, with 26 bases between. Germline assignment: CDR1 SNHLY and CDR2 FYNNEI. CDR3 DNA: TGTGCCAGCGTGTTGGGTGCAGGTTCCGTCCTGGGCTACGAGCAGTACTTC. Protein: CASVLGAGSVLGYEQYF.

The chain is built from TRBV18 and TRBJ1-2; 10 nucleotides line up with TRBD1. CDR3 size: 16 residues. With V trimmed by 3 bases and J by 1 base, 5 bases remained unmatched. CDR1 is KGHSH, CDR2 LQKENI, per germline. The CDR3 is CASSPSGTGVNYGYTF. CDR3 coding DNA: TGTGCCAGCTCACCCTCCGGGACAGGGGTTAACTATGGCTACACCTTC.

This clone was recorded once. The V gene is TRBV6-6, the J gene TRBJ1-1; tentative D call: TRBD1 (6 bases). V lost 5 bases, J lost 8 bases, and 18 bases lay in between. There are 14 residues in the CDR3. Per the germline V gene, CDR1 is MNHNY and CDR2 is SVGAGI (reference sequence). CDR3 nucleotides: TGTGCCAGCAGTCACCAGGGGTCGGTAGGGGAAGCTTTCTTT. It translates to CASSHQGSVGEAFF.